This TCR beta chain was identified during a study of T cell responses to AZD1222 COVID-19 vaccine. With regard to this clone: Its antigen is not identified.

Findings of the study overall: Females made up more of the donors, who were largely white British, and clonal diversity may have come out too low.

The assay was immunoSEQ multiplex PCR, and TCRdb's table has in-frame clones only and misses some. The table includes around 120,000 clones, roughly 87% detected once. Germline CDR1 and CDR2: SGHVS and FQNEAQ. V lost 3 bases to trimming and J lost 4 bases, with 12 bases between them. This CDR3 comprises 14 residues. J is TRBJ1-1 and V is TRBV7-8; D may be TRBD1 (5 bases). Material: peripheral blood, obtained on day 0 of AZD1222 vaccination. This receptor was obtained from an adult in good health. CDR3 DNA sequence: TGTGCCAGCAGCTTCGGGGGGGTCTCCACTGAAGCTTTCTTT. This gives the protein CASSFGGVSTEAFF.